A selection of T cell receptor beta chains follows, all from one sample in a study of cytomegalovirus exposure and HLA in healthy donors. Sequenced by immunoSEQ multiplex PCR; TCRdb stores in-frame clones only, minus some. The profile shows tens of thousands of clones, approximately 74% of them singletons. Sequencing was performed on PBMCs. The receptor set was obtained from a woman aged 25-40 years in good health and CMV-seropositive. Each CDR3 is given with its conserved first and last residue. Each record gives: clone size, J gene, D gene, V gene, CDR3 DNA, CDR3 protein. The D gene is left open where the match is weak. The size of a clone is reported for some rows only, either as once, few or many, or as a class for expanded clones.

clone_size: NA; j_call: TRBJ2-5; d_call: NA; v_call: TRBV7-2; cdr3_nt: TGTGCCAGCAGGCGGGGAGGTCGCCAAGAGACCCAGTACTTC; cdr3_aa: CASRRGGRQETQYF
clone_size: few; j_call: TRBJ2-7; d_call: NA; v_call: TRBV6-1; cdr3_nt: TGTGCCAGCAGTGTCTCTTATCGGGATTCGTCCTACGAGCAGTACTTC; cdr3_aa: CASSVSYRDSSYEQYF
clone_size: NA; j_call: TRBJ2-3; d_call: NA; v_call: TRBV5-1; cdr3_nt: TGCGCCAGCAGCTTGGGAACCCTATCCGATACGCAGTATTTT; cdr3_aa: CASSLGTLSDTQYF
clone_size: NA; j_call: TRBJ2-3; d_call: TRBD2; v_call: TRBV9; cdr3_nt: TGTGCCAGCAGCGCACCGGGACTAGCACAAGATACGCAGTATTTT; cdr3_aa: CASSAPGLAQDTQYF
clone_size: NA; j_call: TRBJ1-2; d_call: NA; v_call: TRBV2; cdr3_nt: TGTGCCAGCAAAAAAGACCGAGGGCGGCTGCCCTATGGCTACACCTTC; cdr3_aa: CASKKDRGRLPYGYTF
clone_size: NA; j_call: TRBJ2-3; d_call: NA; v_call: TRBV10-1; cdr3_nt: TGCGCCAGCAGTGATGCGAAGATCACAGATACGCAGTATTTT; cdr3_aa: CASSDAKITDTQYF
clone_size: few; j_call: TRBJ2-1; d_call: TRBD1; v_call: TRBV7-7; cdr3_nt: TGTGCTAGCAGCTTAGGGGGACAGACCTACAATGAGCAGTTCTTC; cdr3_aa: CASSLGGQTYNEQFF
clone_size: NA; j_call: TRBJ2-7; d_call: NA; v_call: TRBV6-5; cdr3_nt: TGTGCCAGCAGCCAGGGGCCGCAATACGAGCAGTACTTC; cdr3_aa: CASSQGPQYEQYF
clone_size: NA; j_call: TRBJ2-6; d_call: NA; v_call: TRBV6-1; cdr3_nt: TGTGCCAGCAGTCTGAGGGCTGGGGCCAACGTCCTGACTTTC; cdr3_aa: CASSLRAGANVLTF
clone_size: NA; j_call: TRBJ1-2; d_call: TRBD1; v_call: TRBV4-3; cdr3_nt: TGCGCCAGCAGCCCCGGACAGGGCGACTATGGCTACACCTTC; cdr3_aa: CASSPGQGDYGYTF
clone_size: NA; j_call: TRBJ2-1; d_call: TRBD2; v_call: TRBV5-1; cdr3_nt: TGCGCCAGCAGCTACGGACTAGCGCTTTCGTCTGAGCAGTTCTTC; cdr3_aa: CASSYGLALSSEQFF
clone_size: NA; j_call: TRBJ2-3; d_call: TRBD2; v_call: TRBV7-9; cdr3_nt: TGTGCCAGCAGCCCACAGGGACTAGCGGAGACCACAGATACGCAGTATTTT; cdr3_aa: CASSPQGLAETTDTQYF
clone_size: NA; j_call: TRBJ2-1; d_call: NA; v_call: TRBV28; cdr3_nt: TGTGCCAGCAGTTTATGGCGGGGAAGGGAGAATGAGCAGTTCTTC; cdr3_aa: CASSLWRGRENEQFF
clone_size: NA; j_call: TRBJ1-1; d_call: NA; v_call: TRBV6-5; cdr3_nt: TGTGCCAGCAGTCTCCACAGGGCCACTGAAGCTTTCTTT; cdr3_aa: CASSLHRATEAFF
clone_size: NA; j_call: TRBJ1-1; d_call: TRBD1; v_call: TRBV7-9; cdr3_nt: TGTGCCACCCGATGGACAGGGGAAATCACTGAAGCTTTCTTT; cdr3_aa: CATRWTGEITEAFF
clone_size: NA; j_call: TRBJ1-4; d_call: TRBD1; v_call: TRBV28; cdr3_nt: TGTGCCAGCAATCCCCCCGGGACAGGGGTCGAAAAACTGTTTTTT; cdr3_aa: CASNPPGTGVEKLFF
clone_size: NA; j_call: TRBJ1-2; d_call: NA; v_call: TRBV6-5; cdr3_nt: TGTGCCAGCAGCACAAACTATGGCTACACCTTC; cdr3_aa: CASSTNYGYTF
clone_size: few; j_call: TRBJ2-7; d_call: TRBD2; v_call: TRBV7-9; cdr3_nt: TGTGCCAGCAGCTTCGGCGGGAGGGCCATGGGGGAGCAGTACTTC; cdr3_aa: CASSFGGRAMGEQYF
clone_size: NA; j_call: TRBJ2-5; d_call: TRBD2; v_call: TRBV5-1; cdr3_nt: TGCGCCAGCAGCGCTACTAGCGGGGGATTCCAAGAGACCCAGTACTTC; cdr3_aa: CASSATSGGFQETQYF
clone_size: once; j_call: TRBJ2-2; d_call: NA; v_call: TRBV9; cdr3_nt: TGTGCCAGCAGCATACAGGGAGGGGAGCTGTTTTTT; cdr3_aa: CASSIQGGELFF
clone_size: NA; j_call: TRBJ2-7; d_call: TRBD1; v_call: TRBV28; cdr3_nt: TGTGCCAGCAGTACAACAGGGGGGATATACGAGCAGTACTTC; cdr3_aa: CASSTTGGIYEQYF
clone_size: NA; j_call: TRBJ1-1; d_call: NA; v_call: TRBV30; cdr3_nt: TGTGCCTGGAGTTCAAGGACAGCGACCCTTGAAGCTTTCTTT; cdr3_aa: CAWSSRTATLEAFF
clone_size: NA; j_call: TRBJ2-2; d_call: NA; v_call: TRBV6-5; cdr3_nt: TGTGCCAGCGCCCCAGGCCGGACCGGGGAGCTGTTTTTT; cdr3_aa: CASAPGRTGELFF
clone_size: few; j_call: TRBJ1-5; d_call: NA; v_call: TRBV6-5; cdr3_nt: TGTGCCAGCAGGTTGACATTGAATCAGCCCCAGCATTTT; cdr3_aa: CASRLTLNQPQHF